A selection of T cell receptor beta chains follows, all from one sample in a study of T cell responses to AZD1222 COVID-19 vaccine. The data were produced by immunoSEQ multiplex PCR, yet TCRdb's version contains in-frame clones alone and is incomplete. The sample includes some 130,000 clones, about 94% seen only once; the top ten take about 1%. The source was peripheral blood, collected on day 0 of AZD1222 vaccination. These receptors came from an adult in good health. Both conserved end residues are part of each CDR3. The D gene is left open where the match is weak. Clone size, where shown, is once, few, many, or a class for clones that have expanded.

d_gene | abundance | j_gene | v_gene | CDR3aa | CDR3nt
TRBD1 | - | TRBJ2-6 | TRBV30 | CAWNQGQGGANVLTF | TGTGCCTGGAACCAGGGACAGGGTGGGGCCAACGTCCTGACTTTC
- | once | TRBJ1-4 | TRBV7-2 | CASSSDWGNEKLFF | TGTGCCAGCAGCTCGGACTGGGGAAATGAAAAACTGTTTTTT
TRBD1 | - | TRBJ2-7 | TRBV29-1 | CSVMNGQGRYEQYF | TGCAGCGTCATGAATGGACAGGGAAGGTACGAGCAGTACTTC
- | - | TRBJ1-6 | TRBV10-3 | CAISRDRGISPLHF | TGTGCCATCAGCCGGGACCGGGGCATTTCACCCCTCCACTTT
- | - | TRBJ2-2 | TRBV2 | CASRDTTRRNTGELFF | TGTGCCAGCAGGGACACAACCCGCCGGAACACCGGGGAGCTGTTTTTT
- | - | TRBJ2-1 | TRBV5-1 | CASSLEASSYNEQFF | TGCGCCAGCAGCTTGGAGGCTAGCTCCTACAATGAGCAGTTCTTC
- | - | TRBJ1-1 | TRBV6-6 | CASSYGGTFSSEAFF | TGTGCCAGCAGTTATGGCGGGACATTTAGTTCTGAAGCTTTCTTT
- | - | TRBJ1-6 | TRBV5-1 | CASSVTLPGPGRNSPLHF | TGCGCCAGCAGCGTGACGCTACCGGGCCCAGGGAGAAATTCACCCCTCCACTTT
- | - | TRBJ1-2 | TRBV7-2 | CASSFQEDYGYTF | TGTGCCAGCAGCTTTCAGGAGGACTATGGCTACACCTTC
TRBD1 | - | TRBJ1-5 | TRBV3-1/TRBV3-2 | CASSQDQGVVQPQHF | TGTGCCAGCAGCCAAGACCAGGGGGTGGTTCAGCCCCAGCATTTT
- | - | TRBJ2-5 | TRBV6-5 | CASSETDTAGWTQYF | TGTGCCAGCTCTGAGACGGACACCGCTGGGTGGACCCAGTACTTC
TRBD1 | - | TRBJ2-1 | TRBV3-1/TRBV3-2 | CASSLELTGLNEQFF | TGTGCCAGCAGCCTGGAATTGACAGGGTTGAATGAGCAGTTCTTC
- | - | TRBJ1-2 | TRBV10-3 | CAISPPSRQRGYTF | TGTGCCATCAGCCCGCCCTCAAGACAGAGGGGCTACACCTTC
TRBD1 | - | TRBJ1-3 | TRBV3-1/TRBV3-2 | CASSSSEGADTIYF | TGTGCCAGCAGCTCCTCCGAGGGGGCGGACACCATATATTTT
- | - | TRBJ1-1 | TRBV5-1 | CASSLVGAGTEAFF | TGCGCCAGCAGCTTGGTAGGGGCCGGCACTGAAGCTTTCTTT
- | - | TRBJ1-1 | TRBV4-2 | CASSQDMWGGTEAFF | TGTGCCAGCAGCCAAGATATGTGGGGGGGCACTGAAGCTTTCTTT
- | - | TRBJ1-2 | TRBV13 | CASRKPGYFSSNYGYTF | TGTGCCAGCAGGAAACCGGGTTACTTTTCCTCTAACTATGGCTACACCTTC
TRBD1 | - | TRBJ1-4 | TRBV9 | CASSPGQGLEKLFF | TGTGCCAGCAGCCCGGGACAGGGTCTTGAAAAACTGTTTTTT
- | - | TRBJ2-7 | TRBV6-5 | CASSQTGSHYEQYF | TGTGCCAGCAGTCAAACAGGGAGCCACTACGAGCAGTACTTC
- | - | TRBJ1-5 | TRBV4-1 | CASSQDQDQPQHF | TGCGCCAGCAGCCAAGACCAGGATCAGCCCCAGCATTTT
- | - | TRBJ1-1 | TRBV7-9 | CASSQGHYMNTEAFF | TGTGCCAGCAGCCAGGGACATTACATGAACACTGAAGCTTTCTTT
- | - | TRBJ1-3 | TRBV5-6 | CASSSARGSGNTIYF | TGTGCCAGCAGCTCCGCGCGGGGCTCTGGAAACACCATATATTTT
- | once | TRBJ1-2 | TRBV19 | CASNGNLAIGGYTF | TGTGCCAGTAATGGAAATCTGGCTATCGGTGGCTACACCTTC
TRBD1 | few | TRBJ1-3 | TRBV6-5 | CASIPTGTGNTIYF | TGTGCCAGCATTCCGACAGGGACTGGAAACACCATATATTTT
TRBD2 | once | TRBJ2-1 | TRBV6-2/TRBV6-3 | CASTPAGGTSWFF | TGTGCCAGCACCCCAGCGGGGGGAACCTCTTGGTTCTTC
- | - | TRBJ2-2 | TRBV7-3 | CASSLQGSYTGELFF | TGTGCCAGCAGCTTACAGGGATCCTACACCGGGGAGCTGTTTTTT
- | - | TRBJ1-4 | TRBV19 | CASSIGPGSPFF | TGTGCCAGTAGTATCGGTCCTGGAAGTCCGTTTTTT
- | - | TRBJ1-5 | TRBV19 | CASSIGPRGNQPQHF | TGTGCCAGTAGTATAGGCCCGCGTGGCAATCAGCCCCAGCATTTT
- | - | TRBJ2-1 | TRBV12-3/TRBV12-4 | CASSFVDEQFF | TGTGCCAGCAGTTTTGTGGATGAGCAGTTCTTC
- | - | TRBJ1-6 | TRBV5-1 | CASSDRSYNSPLHF | TGCGCCAGCAGTGACAGATCCTATAATTCACCCCTCCACTTT
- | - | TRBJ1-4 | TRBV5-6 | CASSPISTVTEKLFF | TGTGCCAGCAGCCCGATATCGACGGTAACTGAAAAACTGTTTTTT
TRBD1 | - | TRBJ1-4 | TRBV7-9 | CASSGTGGIYNEKLFF | TGTGCCAGCAGCGGGACAGGGGGGATTTATAATGAAAAACTGTTTTTT
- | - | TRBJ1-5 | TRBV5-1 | CASSLGDGNQPQHF | TGCGCCAGCAGCTTGGGGGACGGTAATCAGCCCCAGCATTTT
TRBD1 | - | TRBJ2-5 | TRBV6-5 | CASRRTGKETQYF | TGTGCCAGCAGACGGACAGGCAAAGAGACCCAGTACTTC
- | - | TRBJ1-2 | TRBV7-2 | CASSPGPYSFYGYTF | TGTGCCAGCAGCCCAGGGCCTTACAGTTTCTATGGCTACACCTTC
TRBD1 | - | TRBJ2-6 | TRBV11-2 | CASSSPGTGVLSGANVLTF | TGTGCCAGCAGCTCCCCCGGGACAGGGGTCTTATCTGGGGCCAACGTCCTGACTTTC
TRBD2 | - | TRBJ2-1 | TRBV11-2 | CASSSWERGNDEQFF | TGTGCCAGCAGCTCCTGGGAGCGGGGGAATGATGAGCAGTTCTTC
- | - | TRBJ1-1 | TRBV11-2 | CASSLGDTEAFF | TGTGCCAGCAGCTTAGGGGATACTGAAGCTTTCTTT
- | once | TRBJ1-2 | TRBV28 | CASRSAIGTEGGYTF | TGTGCCAGCAGGTCCGCAATCGGGACCGAGGGTGGCTACACCTTC
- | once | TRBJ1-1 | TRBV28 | CASSFPQVGPTEAFF | TGTGCCAGCAGTTTTCCACAGGTGGGGCCCACTGAAGCTTTCTTT
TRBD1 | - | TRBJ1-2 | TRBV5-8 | CASSLRGLTGGGDGYTF | TGTGCCAGCAGCTTGAGGGGGTTGACAGGGGGCGGAGATGGCTACACCTTC
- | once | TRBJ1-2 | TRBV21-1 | CASSAVEIANYGYTF | TGTGCCAGCAGTGCAGTCGAGATCGCTAACTATGGCTACACCTTC
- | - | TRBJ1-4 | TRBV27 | CASSPTIRGDEKLFF | TGTGCCAGCAGTCCGACTATCAGGGGAGATGAAAAACTGTTTTTT
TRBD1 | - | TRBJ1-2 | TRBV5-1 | CASSLAQGDGYTF | TGCGCCAGCAGCTTGGCTCAGGGGGATGGCTACACCTTC
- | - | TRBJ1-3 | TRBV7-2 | CASSSYSGNTIYF | TGTGCCAGCAGCAGCTACAGTGGCAACACCATATATTTT
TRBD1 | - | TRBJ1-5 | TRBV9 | CASSVGTGTNQPQHF | TGTGCCAGCAGCGTAGGGACAGGGACCAATCAGCCCCAGCATTTT